This T cell receptor (beta chain) is from a study of neoadjuvant anti-PD-1 for oral cavity cancer. Study as a whole: Patients without progression received a fourth nivolumab dose around day 43, then surgical resection on days 50-56.

The ends were cut back, 4 bases at V and 4 bases at J, with 37 bases in the middle. The CDR3 has 22 amino acids. The germline V gene encodes CDR1 SNHLY and CDR2 FYNNEI. Study-wide results and limits: Higher pretreatment Treg/Th17 ratios tracked higher pretreatment blood clonality. Greater tumor shrinkage accompanied bigger post-treatment sizes of preexisting clones.

Generated by immunoSEQ multiplex PCR, the TCRdb table keeps only in-frame clones and is missing some. The table has 6,500 to 8,500 clones, 40% to 60% seen once. Patients had newly diagnosed, untreated stage II-IVA oral cavity squamous cell carcinoma. Comments on this clone: Antigen unknown.

The genes are TRBV2 and TRBJ1-1; TRBD1 might be the D (5 bases). This receptor was taken from a person aged 35 to 85 with oral cavity squamous cell carcinoma. The sequenced sample was tumor tissue, obtained before nivolumab (anti-PD-1) treatment. In nucleotides, the CDR3 is TGTGCCAGCAGTGTTGCCGTGAGCGGGGCAGAGCCGAAAACCACGTGGAGCACTGAAGCTTTCTTT. Residues: CASSVAVSGAEPKTTWSTEAFF.